A selection of T cell receptor beta chains follows, all from one sample in a study of T-cell memory formation after mild COVID-19. One entry per CDR3 protein, called by TCRdb with MiXCR from the 5' RACE reads. The sample consists of roughly 130,000 distinct CDR3 sequences, 15% to 20% of them appearing once. Sequenced input: PBMCs or a T cell subset sorted from them (not recorded which). Source of these receptors: a man aged 18 to 30 who had mild COVID-19 (a few samples of this study predate the infection). Cell type and time point are not known. Each CDR3 is given with its conserved first and last residue. The D gene is left open where the match is weak. Clone size is not always given. Where it is, it says once, few, many or a class for expanded clones.

clone_size | j_call | d_call | v_call | cdr3_aa | cdr3_nt
NA | TRBJ1-1 | TRBD1 | TRBV5-1 | CASSPGGDSQAFF | TGCGCCAGCAGCCCCGGGGGGGACAGCCAAGCTTTCTTT
many | TRBJ2-5 | NA | TRBV12-3/TRBV12-4 | CASSSRGQETQYF | TGTGCCAGCAGTTCGAGGGGGCAAGAGACCCAGTACTTC
NA | TRBJ1-5 | NA | TRBV28 | CASSLILGPQHF | TGTGCCAGCAGTTTAATCTTGGGGCCCCAGCATTTT
few | TRBJ2-3 | TRBD2 | TRBV7-3 | CASSRGGRTDTQYF | TGTGCCAGCAGCCGCGGGGGGCGCACAGATACGCAGTATTTT
many | TRBJ2-3 | NA | TRBV12-3/TRBV12-4 | CASSGLTGEEYF | TGTGCCAGCAGTGGTCTAACGGGGGAAGAGTATTTT
NA | TRBJ1-5 | TRBD1 | TRBV24-1 | CATSEGQGPYQPQHF | TGTGCCACCAGTGAGGGACAGGGCCCCTATCAGCCCCAGCATTTT
NA | TRBJ2-1 | NA | TRBV7-2 | CASSFAEVVGTQFF | TGTGCCAGCAGCTTTGCTGAAGTGGTGGGGACCCAGTTCTTC
NA | TRBJ1-2 | NA | TRBV15 | CATSGAGYGYTF | TGTGCCACCAGCGGGGCGGGCTATGGCTACACCTTC
NA | TRBJ2-5 | NA | TRBV27 | CASSLKLVQETQYF | TGTGCCAGCAGTTTGAAACTAGTCCAAGAGACCCAGTACTTC
NA | TRBJ2-1 | TRBD2 | TRBV10-2 | CASSESMGLAGGEQFF | TGCGCCAGCAGTGAGTCGATGGGACTAGCGGGGGGTGAGCAGTTCTTC
NA | TRBJ2-1 | TRBD2 | TRBV9 | CASTTSGNNEQFF | TGTGCCAGCACGACTAGCGGAAACAATGAGCAGTTCTTC
NA | TRBJ2-3 | TRBD1 | TRBV10-3 | CAINPGQGGTDTQYF | TGTGCCATCAACCCAGGACAGGGGGGCACAGATACGCAGTATTTT
few | TRBJ2-5 | TRBD1 | TRBV7-2 | CASRTAGIRGETQYF | TGTGCCAGCAGGACCGCCGGGATCAGGGGGGAGACCCAGTACTTC
few | TRBJ2-1 | TRBD1 | TRBV6-5 | CASGRGQGINEQFF | TGTGCCAGCGGCCGGGGACAGGGGATCAATGAGCAGTTCTTC
NA | TRBJ1-3 | NA | TRBV27 | CASSALTSGNTIYF | TGTGCCAGCTCAGCCCTGACCTCTGGAAACACCATATATTTT
NA | TRBJ1-1 | NA | TRBV20-1 | CSARDTSEVYSLEAFF | TGCAGTGCTAGAGATACGTCCGAAGTCTACAGCCTTGAAGCTTTCTTT
many | TRBJ2-2 | NA | TRBV29-1 | CSAEGVWAGELFF | TGCAGCGCCGAAGGGGTCTGGGCCGGGGAGCTGTTTTTT
few | TRBJ2-7 | NA | TRBV12-3/TRBV12-4 | CASSLTRGGYEQYF | TGTGCCAGCAGTTTAACCAGGGGTGGCTACGAGCAGTACTTC
many | TRBJ2-3 | TRBD2 | TRBV7-2 | CASGNIAGGFTRASTDTQYF | TGTGCCAGCGGAAACATAGCGGGGGGATTTACAAGGGCTAGCACAGATACGCAGTATTTT
many | TRBJ2-4 | TRBD2 | TRBV9 | CASSGSGTSRRNIQYF | TGTGCCAGCAGCGGCTCCGGGACTAGTCGTAGGAACATTCAGTACTTC
few | TRBJ2-5 | TRBD1 | TRBV15 | CATSRVGGAGETQYF | TGTGCCACCAGCCGCGTAGGGGGCGCCGGGGAGACCCAGTACTTC
NA | TRBJ2-7 | NA | TRBV5-1 | CASSSSTGSSYEQYF | TGCGCCAGCAGCTCGTCGACGGGCAGCTCCTACGAGCAGTACTTC